These 9 T cell receptor beta chains were sequenced from one sample in a study of blood T cell repertoires in COVID-19. Some clones are missing from TCRdb's copy, which holds only in-frame ones; the method was immunoSEQ multiplex PCR. The sample comprises about 300,000 clones, under 90% of which are singletons, and around 9.3% rests with the top ten. The sample consisted of PBMCs or T cells enriched from blood (not recorded which). The receptors here all came from a young woman who had recovered from COVID-19.

A remark on this clone: This sample includes further DNA sequences coding for the same CDR3. The chain employs TRBV3-1 (or the pseudogene TRBV3-2) and TRBJ1-1; D remains ambiguous. This CDR3 region has 13 residues. With 1 base removed from V and 2 bases from J, the gap between germline ends came to 5 bases. Germline CDR1 and CDR2: LGHDT and YNNKEL (reference sequence). The CDR3, as DNA: TGTGCCAGCAGCCAAGGGGCTAACACTGAAGCTTTCTTT. It yields the protein CASSQGANTEAFF.

This clone was seen a handful of times. The gene calls are TRBV12-2 and TRBJ2-5; TRBD2, the D gene given by the table, was not confirmed from the DNA. TRBV12-2 is annotated as a pseudogene. The CDR3 covers 17 residues. CDR3: CASRLPYVRAGGETQYF. In DNA, the CDR3 is TGTGCAAGTCGCTTACCCTACGTCCGAGCGGGGGGTGAGACCCAGTACTTC.

V gene TRBV19 combines with J gene TRBJ1-5; 10 bases fit TRBD1. The CDR3 covers 18 residues. Germline loops: CDR1 LNHDA, CDR2 SQIVND (reference sequence). With V trimmed by 0 bases and J by 1 base, 6 bases remained unmatched. The CDR3 here is CASSIEGQGPGSNQPQHF. DNA of the CDR3: TGTGCCAGTAGTATAGAGGGACAGGGGCCGGGAAGCAATCAGCCCCAGCATTTT. The variable domain in full, completed from reference TRBV19 and TRBJ1-5, reads DGGITQSPKYLFRKEGQNVTLSCEQNLNHDAMYWYRQDPGQGLRLIYYSQIVNDFQKGDIAEGYSVSREKKESFPLTVTSAQKNPTAFYLCASSIEGQGPGSNQPQHFGDGTRLSIL.

The chain has TRBV28 and TRBJ1-2; 7 bases match TRBD1. Trimming removed 6 bases from V and 4 bases from J; junction bases left unmatched: 14. This CDR3 comprises 16 residues. CDR1 MDHEN and CDR2 SYDVKM come from the germline V gene. The CDR3 DNA reads TGTGCCAGCAGGGTCCACCGGGACAGAGTTGGCTATGGCTACACCTTC. Translating it yields CASRVHRDRVGYGYTF.

The rearrangement joins TRBV5-1 to TRBJ2-1; D is possibly TRBD1 (6 bases). V gave up 1 base and J gave up 6 bases, with 17 bases separating them. Germline V gene data show CDR1 as SGHRS and CDR2 as YFSETQ. The CDR3 covers 16 residues. The CDR3 bases are TGCGCCAGCAGCTTGCGATTTGGGGGCGCGGGCAATGAGCAGTTCTTC. Its protein product is CASSLRFGGAGNEQFF.

As regards this clone: At the DNA level, this CDR3 is encoded by other sequences in the same sample as well. The rearrangement uses TRBV5-5 and TRBJ2-3; D remains unclear. The germline V and J ends were trimmed by 4 bases and 3 bases, with 6 bases remaining between them. CDR3 length: 12 residues. Germline-derived CDR1 and CDR2 are SGHKS and YYEKEE (reference sequence). The CDR3 reads CASSPGTDTQYF. CDR3 nucleotides: TGTGCCAGCAGCCCCGGGACAGATACGCAGTATTTT.

The rearrangement uses TRBV5-4 and TRBJ2-3; 8 nucleotides line up with TRBD1. The CDR3 sequence is 15 residues long. Germline CDR1 SGHNT, CDR2 YYREEE (reference sequence). Trimming removed 5 bases from V and 4 bases from J; junction bases left unmatched: 9. Here the CDR3 reads CASRPGTGPSDTQYF. For the CDR3, the DNA is TGTGCCAGCAGGCCCGGGACAGGTCCATCAGATACGCAGTATTTT.

The rearrangement links TRBV5-1 to TRBJ1-1; no clear D. CDR1 SGHRS and CDR2 YFSETQ come from the germline V gene. V lost 1 base, J lost 4 bases, and 8 bases lay in between. The CDR3 has 13 residues. The CDR3 protein is CASSLPGSTEAFF. CDR3 DNA sequence: TGCGCCAGCAGCTTGCCGGGGAGCACTGAAGCTTTCTTT. Looking up the rest from reference TRBV5-1 and TRBJ1-1 gives the full variable domain: KAGVTQTPRYLIKTRGQQVTLSCSPISGHRSVSWYQQTPGQGLQFLFEYFSETQRNKGNFPGRFSGRQFSNSRSEMNVSTLELGDSALYLCASSLPGSTEAFFGQGTRLTVV.

The chain couples TRBV11-2 to TRBJ1-1; D possibly corresponds to TRBD1 (5 bases). Trimming removed 7 bases from V and 9 bases from J, with 27 bases in between. The CDR3 runs 16 residues. Germline CDR1 is SGHAT and CDR2 is FQNNGV. The CDR3 region is CASNPRGSGGSPQAFF. As DNA, the CDR3 is TGTGCCAGCAACCCTAGAGGTTCCGGGGGGTCTCCGCAAGCTTTCTTT.